The 6 T cell receptor beta chains below were found in one sample sequenced in a study of OX40 agonist ivuxolimab in advanced cancers. Sequencing used immunoSEQ multiplex PCR; TCRdb keeps in-frame clones, though not all of them. Altogether about 79,000 clones are present, roughly 84% being singletons, with the ten largest covering more than 3.5%. Sample: CD4+ or CD8+ T cells sorted from blood, taken in a trial of the OX40 agonist ivuxolimab. All receptors derive from an adult with an advanced solid tumor such as melanoma, head and neck, liver or kidney cancer.

The rearrangement uses TRBV5-8 and TRBJ1-2; D perhaps matches TRBD1 (6 bases). Germline V CDR1 and CDR2: SGHTS, YDEGEE. CDR3 size: 16 residues. Trimming pared 4 bases from V and 8 bases from J, leaving 24 bases between. This CDR3 reads CASSTRDGTPRGGYTF. CDR3 coding DNA: TGTGCCAGCAGCACCCGAGACGGGACTCCGAGGGGGGGCTACACCTTC.

This sequence joins TRBV4-3 and TRBJ2-1; 12 bases map to TRBD2. V lost 0 bases to trimming and J lost 8 bases; unmatched junction nucleotides: 5. This CDR3 has 16 residues. Germline V gene sequence: CDR1 LGHNA, CDR2 YSLEER. Written as DNA, the CDR3 is TGCGCCAGCAGCCAAGAGGCTAGCGGGAGGGCCGATGAGCAGTTCTTC. This codes for CASSQEASGRADEQFF.

This sequence joins TRBV11-3 and TRBJ2-1, with D possibly being TRBD1 or TRBD2 (5 bases each). Trimming left V 3 bases short and J 5 bases short, with 14 bases between. The germline V gene encodes CDR1 SGHNT and CDR2 YENEEA. The CDR3 is 15 residues long. CDR3 DNA sequence: TGTGCCAGCAGCTTTATGGGGGAGTCCCACAATGAGCAGTTCTTC. Translated, it gives CASSFMGESHNEQFF.

The J gene is TRBJ1-5, the V gene TRBV5-1; no definite D call. The CDR3 length is 15 residues. Per germline, CDR1 SGHRS and CDR2 YFSETQ. V gave up 0 bases and J gave up 0 bases, with 7 bases separating them. CDR3 nucleotides: TGCGCCAGCAGCTTGGTTGGAGATAGCAATCAGCCCCAGCATTTT. The encoded protein is CASSLVGDSNQPQHF.

The rearrangement uses TRBV11-3 and TRBJ1-1; D may be TRBD1 (5 bases). CDR3 size: 15 residues. CDR1 SGHNT and CDR2 YENEEA come from the germline V gene. V gave up 2 bases and J gave up 2 bases, with 12 bases separating them. The CDR3 loop is CASSLTGTFNTEAFF. The CDR3 coding sequence is TGTGCCAGCAGCTTAACGGGGACGTTCAACACTGAAGCTTTCTTT.

The gene calls are TRBV2 and TRBJ2-1; TRBD2 might be the D (6 bases). This CDR3 is built from 14 residues. Trimming stripped 6 bases from V and 6 bases from J, with 15 bases between. Germline CDR1 reads SNHLY; CDR2 reads FYNNEI. The CDR3 bases are TGTGCCAGCAGACGCATCGGGACTCCCAATGAGCAGTTCTTC. Protein product: CASRRIGTPNEQFF.